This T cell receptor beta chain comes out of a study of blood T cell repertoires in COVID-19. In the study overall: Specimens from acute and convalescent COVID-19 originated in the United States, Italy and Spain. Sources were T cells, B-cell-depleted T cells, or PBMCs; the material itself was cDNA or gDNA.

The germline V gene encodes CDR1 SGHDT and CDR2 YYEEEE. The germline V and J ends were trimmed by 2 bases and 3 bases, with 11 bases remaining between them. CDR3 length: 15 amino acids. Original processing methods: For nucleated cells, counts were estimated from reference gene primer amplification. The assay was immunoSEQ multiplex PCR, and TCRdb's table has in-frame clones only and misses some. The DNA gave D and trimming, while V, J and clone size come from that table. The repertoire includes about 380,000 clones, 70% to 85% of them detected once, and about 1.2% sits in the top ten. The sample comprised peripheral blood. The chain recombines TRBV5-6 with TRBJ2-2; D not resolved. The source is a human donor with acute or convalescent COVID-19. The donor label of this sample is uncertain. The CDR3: CASSLRVSDTGELFF. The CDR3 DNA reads TGTGCCAGCAGCTTACGGGTGTCCGACACCGGGGAGCTGTTTTTT.